This T cell receptor (beta chain) was sequenced during a study of cytotoxic CD8 clonotypes in ibrutinib-treated CLL. Method: immunoSEQ multiplex PCR; TCRdb's copy keeps in-frame clones and lacks some. The sample shows about 150,000 clones, 75% to 85% of them seen only once. Frozen-stored PBMCs produced about 2 micrograms of genomic DNA for TCR beta libraries. The sequence was collected from a human donor with chronic lymphocytic leukemia. This material consisted of PBMCs, taken after 12 months of ibrutinib treatment.

The CDR3 DNA is TGTGCCAGCAGCCTTAGCAATCAGCCCCAGCATTTT. Protein sequence: CASSLSNQPQHF. V usage is TRBV7-9 and J usage is TRBJ1-5; D uncertain. Trimming stripped 5 bases from V and 0 bases from J, with 2 bases between. CDR1 SEHNR and CDR2 FQNEAQ come from the germline V gene (reference sequence). The CDR3 covers 12 residues.